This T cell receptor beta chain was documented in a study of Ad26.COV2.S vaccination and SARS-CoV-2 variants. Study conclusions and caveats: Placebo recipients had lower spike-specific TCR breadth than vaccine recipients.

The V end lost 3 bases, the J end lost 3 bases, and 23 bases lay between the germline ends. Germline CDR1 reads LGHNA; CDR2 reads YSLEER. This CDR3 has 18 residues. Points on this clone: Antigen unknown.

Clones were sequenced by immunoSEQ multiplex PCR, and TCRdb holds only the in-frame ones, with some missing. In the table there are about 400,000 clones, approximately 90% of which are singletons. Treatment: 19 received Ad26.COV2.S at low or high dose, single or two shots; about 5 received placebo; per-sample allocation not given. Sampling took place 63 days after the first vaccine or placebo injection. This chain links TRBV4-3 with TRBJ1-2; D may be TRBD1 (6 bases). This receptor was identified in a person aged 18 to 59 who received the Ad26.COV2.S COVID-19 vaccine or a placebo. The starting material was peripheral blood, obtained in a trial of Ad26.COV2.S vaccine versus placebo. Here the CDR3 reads CASSQDLGGPGFDYGYTF. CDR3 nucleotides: TGCGCCAGCAGCCAGGACCTCGGGGGGCCGGGGTTTGACTATGGCTACACCTTC.